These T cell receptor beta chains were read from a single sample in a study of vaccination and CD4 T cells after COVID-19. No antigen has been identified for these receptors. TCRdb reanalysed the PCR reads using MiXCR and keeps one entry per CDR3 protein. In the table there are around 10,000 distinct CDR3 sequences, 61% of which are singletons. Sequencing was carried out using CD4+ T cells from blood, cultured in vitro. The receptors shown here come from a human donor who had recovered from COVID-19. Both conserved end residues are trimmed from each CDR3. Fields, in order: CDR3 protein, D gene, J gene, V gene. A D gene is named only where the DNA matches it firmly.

CDR3: SATPEGTTLETQY
D: TRBD2
J: TRBJ2-5
V: TRBV20-1

CDR3: ASIRGPGELF
D: -
J: TRBJ2-2
V: TRBV19

CDR3: ASSSGGLAGVFYEQY
D: TRBD2
J: TRBJ2-7
V: TRBV19

CDR3: SAIGRVRGEAF
D: -
J: TRBJ1-1
V: TRBV20-1

CDR3: ASSRPDRVYGYT
D: TRBD1
J: TRBJ1-2
V: TRBV12-3/TRBV12-4

CDR3: SARDLSVTYEQY
D: -
J: TRBJ2-7
V: TRBV20-1

CDR3: ASSFVQTVQETQY
D: -
J: TRBJ2-5
V: TRBV7-2

CDR3: ASSKTSQPQH
D: -
J: TRBJ1-5
V: TRBV21-1

CDR3: ATSDNSPQGATQETQY
D: TRBD1
J: TRBJ2-5
V: TRBV24-1

CDR3: ASSLAQGTEAF
D: -
J: TRBJ1-1
V: TRBV7-7

CDR3: ASSRGTSGITDTQY
D: TRBD2
J: TRBJ2-3
V: TRBV7-2

CDR3: SARGPLGRTGELF
D: TRBD2
J: TRBJ2-2
V: TRBV20-1

CDR3: SARRTTSGNEQF
D: TRBD2
J: TRBJ2-1
V: TRBV20-1

CDR3: ASSGQSENEQF
D: -
J: TRBJ2-1
V: TRBV7-9

CDR3: SVMTGGAESSYEQY
D: -
J: TRBJ2-7
V: TRBV29-1

CDR3: ASRRQTLLGYGYT
D: -
J: TRBJ1-2
V: TRBV27

CDR3: ASSERASSGNTIY
D: -
J: TRBJ1-3
V: TRBV2

CDR3: AWSRGIENQPQH
D: -
J: TRBJ1-5
V: TRBV30

CDR3: ASSTGRIINSPLH
D: -
J: TRBJ1-6
V: TRBV7-2

CDR3: ASSPHRAGNYGYT
D: -
J: TRBJ1-2
V: TRBV7-9

CDR3: ASSMETVSNQPQH
D: -
J: TRBJ1-5
V: TRBV19

CDR3: SASVANYGYT
D: -
J: TRBJ1-2
V: TRBV20-1

CDR3: SARVGTGFGETQY
D: TRBD1
J: TRBJ2-5
V: TRBV20-1

CDR3: ASSLDRTSTDTQY
D: -
J: TRBJ2-3
V: TRBV7-3

CDR3: ASSKAPLLAGVVEQY
D: -
J: TRBJ2-7
V: TRBV21-1

CDR3: SVERFQNNEQF
D: -
J: TRBJ2-1
V: TRBV29-1

CDR3: ASSWARETQY
D: -
J: TRBJ2-5
V: TRBV7-9

CDR3: ASRLPGQGWETQY
D: TRBD1
J: TRBJ2-5
V: TRBV7-2

CDR3: ASSYNRGHGGYT
D: TRBD1
J: TRBJ1-2
V: TRBV6-5

CDR3: SVTSRDREKLF
D: TRBD1
J: TRBJ1-4
V: TRBV20-1

CDR3: ASSYSETGINEQY
D: TRBD1
J: TRBJ2-7
V: TRBV6-5

CDR3: AWSIGSKSAQY
D: -
J: TRBJ2-5
V: TRBV30

CDR3: ASSAKTGGVQETQY
D: -
J: TRBJ2-5
V: TRBV5-4

CDR3: ASSLRRADTQY
D: -
J: TRBJ2-3
V: TRBV7-3

CDR3: ASSQIKMTSGASYEQY
D: TRBD2
J: TRBJ2-7
V: TRBV7-2

CDR3: ASSPTQNQPQH
D: -
J: TRBJ1-5
V: TRBV18

CDR3: SAPLGEQY
D: -
J: TRBJ2-7
V: TRBV20-1

CDR3: AWSGIALTPEQY
D: -
J: TRBJ2-7
V: TRBV30

CDR3: ASSLQGSNTEAF
D: -
J: TRBJ1-1
V: TRBV7-3

CDR3: ASSSPGGTAGLHYEQY
D: -
J: TRBJ2-7
V: TRBV9

CDR3: ASSTRTSGRLGETQY
D: TRBD2
J: TRBJ2-5
V: TRBV12-3/TRBV12-4

CDR3: ASTGVRGTEAF
D: -
J: TRBJ1-1
V: TRBV2

CDR3: ASSSSSSPSTDTQY
D: -
J: TRBJ2-3
V: TRBV7-2

CDR3: ASSARGQGNTEAF
D: TRBD1
J: TRBJ1-1
V: TRBV7-9

CDR3: ASSSRARAGNTIY
D: -
J: TRBJ1-3
V: TRBV28

CDR3: SARKGSYGYT
D: -
J: TRBJ1-2
V: TRBV20-1

CDR3: SARWPSVAGNTIY
D: -
J: TRBJ1-3
V: TRBV20-1

CDR3: ASSRRPAGETQY
D: -
J: TRBJ2-5
V: TRBV7-8

CDR3: ASSFTPTLTGNTIY
D: -
J: TRBJ1-3
V: TRBV11-2

CDR3: SAVAGAGETQY
D: TRBD2
J: TRBJ2-5
V: TRBV20-1

CDR3: AAKTVLGNQPQH
D: -
J: TRBJ1-5
V: TRBV28